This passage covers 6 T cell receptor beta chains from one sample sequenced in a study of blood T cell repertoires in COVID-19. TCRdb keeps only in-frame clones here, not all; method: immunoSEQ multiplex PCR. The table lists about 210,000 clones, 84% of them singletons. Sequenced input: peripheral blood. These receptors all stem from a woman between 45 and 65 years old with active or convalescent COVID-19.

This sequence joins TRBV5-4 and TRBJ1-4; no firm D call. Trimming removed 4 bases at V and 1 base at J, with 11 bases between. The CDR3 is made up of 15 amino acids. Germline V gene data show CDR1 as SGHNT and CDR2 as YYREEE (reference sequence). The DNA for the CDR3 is TGTGCCAGCAGCGCCCGCCGAGGAACTAATGAAAAACTGTTTTTT. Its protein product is CASSARRGTNEKLFF. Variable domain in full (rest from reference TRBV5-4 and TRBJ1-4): ETGVTQSPTHLIKTRGQQVTLRCSSQSGHNTVSWYQQALGQGPQFIFQYYREEENGRGNFPPRFSGLQFPNYSSELNVNALELDDSALYLCASSARRGTNEKLFFGSGTQLSVL.

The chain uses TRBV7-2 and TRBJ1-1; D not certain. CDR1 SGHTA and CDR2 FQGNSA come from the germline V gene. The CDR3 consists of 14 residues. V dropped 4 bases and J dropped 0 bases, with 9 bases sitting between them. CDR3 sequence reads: CASSSRGLNTEAFF. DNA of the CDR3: TGTGCCAGCAGCTCCCGGGGTTTGAACACTGAAGCTTTCTTT.

CDR3 residues: CASSLTSDTQYF. The CDR3 bases are TGTGCCAGCAGCTTGACTAGCGATACGCAGTATTTT. This chain connects TRBV5-6 to TRBJ2-3; perhaps TRBD2 as D (6 bases). Germline V CDR1 and CDR2: SGHDT, YYEEEE. The ends were cut back, 1 base at V and 6 bases at J, with 6 bases in the middle. The CDR3 extends over 12 amino acids. The variable domain in full, completed from reference TRBV5-6 and TRBJ2-3, reads DAGVTQSPTHLIKTRGQQVTLRCSPKSGHDTVSWYQQALGQGPQFIFQYYEEEERQRGNFPDRFSGHQFPNYSSELNVNALLLGDSALYLCASSLTSDTQYFGPGTRLTVL.

CDR3: CASNSLVETQYF. CDR3 in DNA: TGTGCCAGCAACTCGCTCGTGGAGACCCAGTACTTC. The J gene is TRBJ2-5, the V gene TRBV2; D gene uncertain. Trimming removed 7 bases at V and 5 bases at J, with 11 bases between. Looked up from germline, CDR1 is SNHLY and CDR2 is FYNNEI. The CDR3 has 12 residues.

The CDR3 nucleotides read TGCAGTGCTAGTCCGGGACAGAGCAATCAGCCCCAGCATTTT. It yields the protein CSASPGQSNQPQHF. The gene calls are TRBV20-1 and TRBJ1-5, with 7 positions matching TRBD1. Germline-derived CDR1 and CDR2 are DFQATT and SNEGSKA (reference sequence). The CDR3 extends over 14 amino acids. V lost 3 bases and J lost 1; bases outside the gene matches: 3.

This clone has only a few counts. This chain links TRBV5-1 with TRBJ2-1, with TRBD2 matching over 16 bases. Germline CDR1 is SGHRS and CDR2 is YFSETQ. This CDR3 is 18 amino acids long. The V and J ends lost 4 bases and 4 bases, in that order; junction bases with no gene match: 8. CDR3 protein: CASSAGLAGGLGYNEQFF. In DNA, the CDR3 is TGCGCCAGCAGCGCGGGACTAGCGGGGGGGCTCGGGTACAATGAGCAGTTCTTC.